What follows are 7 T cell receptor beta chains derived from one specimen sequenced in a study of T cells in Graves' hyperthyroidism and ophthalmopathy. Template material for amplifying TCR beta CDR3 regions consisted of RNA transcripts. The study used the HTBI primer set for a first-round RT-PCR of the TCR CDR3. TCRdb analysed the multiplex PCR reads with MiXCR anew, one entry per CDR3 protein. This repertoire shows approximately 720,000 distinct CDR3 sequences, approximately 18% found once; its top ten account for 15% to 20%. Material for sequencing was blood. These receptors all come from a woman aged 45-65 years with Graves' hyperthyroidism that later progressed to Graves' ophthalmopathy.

The CDR3 region is CASRRYRGDEQYF. CDR3 DNA: TGTGCCAGCAGGCGCTACAGGGGAGACGAGCAGTACTTC. V gene TRBV11-2 combines with J gene TRBJ2-7, with 7 positions matching TRBD1. Germline V gene data show CDR1 as SGHAT and CDR2 as FQNNGV. The CDR3 sequence is 13 residues long. With 6 bases clipped from V and 5 bases from J, the junction kept 7 bases outside the gene matches. Combining the CDR3 with reference TRBV11-2 and TRBJ2-7 gives the whole variable domain EAGVAQSPRYKIIEKRQSVAFWCNPISGHATLYWYQQILGQGPKLLIQFQNNGVVDDSQLPKDRFSAERLKGVDSTLKIQPAKLEDSAVYLCASRRYRGDEQYFGPGTRLTVT.

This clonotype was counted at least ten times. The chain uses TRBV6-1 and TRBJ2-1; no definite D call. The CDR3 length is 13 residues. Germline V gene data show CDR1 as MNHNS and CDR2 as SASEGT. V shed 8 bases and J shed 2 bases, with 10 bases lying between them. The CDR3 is CASSTGPYNEQFF. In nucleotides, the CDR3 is TGTGCCAGCTCAACCGGACCCTACAATGAGCAGTTCTTC.

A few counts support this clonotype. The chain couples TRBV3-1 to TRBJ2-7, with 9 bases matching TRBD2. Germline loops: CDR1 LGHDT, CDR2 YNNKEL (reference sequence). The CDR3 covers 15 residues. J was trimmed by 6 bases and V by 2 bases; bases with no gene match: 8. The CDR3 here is CASSQSAGGPGEQYF. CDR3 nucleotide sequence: TGTGCCAGCAGCCAATCGGCGGGGGGGCCGGGCGAGCAGTACTTC.

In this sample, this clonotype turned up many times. The CDR3 spells CASIPTGGLSYEQYF. CDR3 in DNA: TGTGCCAGCATCCCCACAGGGGGCCTCAGCTACGAGCAGTACTTC. This rearrangement joins TRBV11-2 to TRBJ2-7; 9 bases are a match to TRBD1. V was pared by 7 bases and J by 3 bases, with 10 bases of the junction left unmatched. From germline, CDR1 is SGHAT and CDR2 FQNNGV. This CDR3 comprises 15 residues.

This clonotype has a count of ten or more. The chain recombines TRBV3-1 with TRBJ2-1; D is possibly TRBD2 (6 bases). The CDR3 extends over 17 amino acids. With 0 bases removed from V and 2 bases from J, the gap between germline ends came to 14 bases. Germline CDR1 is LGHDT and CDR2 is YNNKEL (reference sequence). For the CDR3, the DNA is TGTGCCAGCAGCCAAGAAATTGGGGGGAACACCTACAATGAGCAGTTCTTC. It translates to CASSQEIGGNTYNEQFF.

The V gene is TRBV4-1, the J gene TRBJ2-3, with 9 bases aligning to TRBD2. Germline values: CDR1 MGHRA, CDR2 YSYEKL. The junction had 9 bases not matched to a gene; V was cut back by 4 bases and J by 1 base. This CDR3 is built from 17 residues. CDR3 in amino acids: CASSPGGASGGTDTQYF. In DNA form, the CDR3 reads TGCGCCAGCAGCCCGGGGGGGGCTAGCGGGGGCACAGATACGCAGTATTTT.

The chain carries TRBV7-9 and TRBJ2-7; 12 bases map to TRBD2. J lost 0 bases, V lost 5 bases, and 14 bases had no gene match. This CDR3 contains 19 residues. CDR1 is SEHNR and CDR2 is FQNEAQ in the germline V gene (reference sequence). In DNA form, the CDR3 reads TGTGCCAGCAGCCCTGGGACTAGCGGGCCGGAAAAACCCTCCTACGAGCAGTACTTC. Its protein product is CASSPGTSGPEKPSYEQYF.